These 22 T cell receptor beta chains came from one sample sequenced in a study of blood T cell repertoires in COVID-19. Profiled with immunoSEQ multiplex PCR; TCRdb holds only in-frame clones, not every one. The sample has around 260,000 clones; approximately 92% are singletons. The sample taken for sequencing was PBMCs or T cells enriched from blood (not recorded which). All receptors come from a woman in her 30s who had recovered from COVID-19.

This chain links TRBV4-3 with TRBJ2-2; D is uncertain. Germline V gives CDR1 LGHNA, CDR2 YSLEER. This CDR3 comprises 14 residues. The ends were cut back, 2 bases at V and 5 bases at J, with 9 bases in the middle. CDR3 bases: TGCGCCAGCAGCCAACTACGAATAACCGGGGAGCTGTTTTTT. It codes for CASSQLRITGELFF.

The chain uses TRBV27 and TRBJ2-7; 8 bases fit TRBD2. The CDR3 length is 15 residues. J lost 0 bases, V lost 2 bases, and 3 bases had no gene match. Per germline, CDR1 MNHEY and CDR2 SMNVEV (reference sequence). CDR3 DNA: TGTGCCAGCAGTTTACTTGGGACTAGCTCCTACGAGCAGTACTTC. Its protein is CASSLLGTSSYEQYF.

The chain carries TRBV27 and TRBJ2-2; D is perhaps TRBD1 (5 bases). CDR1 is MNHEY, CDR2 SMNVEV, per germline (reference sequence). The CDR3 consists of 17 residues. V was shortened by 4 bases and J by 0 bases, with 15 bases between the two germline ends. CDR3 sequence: CASSSLPTGPNTGELFF. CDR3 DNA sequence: TGTGCCAGCAGTTCCTTGCCCACAGGTCCGAACACCGGGGAGCTGTTTTTT.

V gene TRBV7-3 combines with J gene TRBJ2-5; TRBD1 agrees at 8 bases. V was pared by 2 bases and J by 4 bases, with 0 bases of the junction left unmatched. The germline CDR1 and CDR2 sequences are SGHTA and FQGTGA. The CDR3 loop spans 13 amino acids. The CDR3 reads CASSLDRGETQYF. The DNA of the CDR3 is TGTGCCAGCAGCTTAGACAGGGGAGAGACCCAGTACTTC.

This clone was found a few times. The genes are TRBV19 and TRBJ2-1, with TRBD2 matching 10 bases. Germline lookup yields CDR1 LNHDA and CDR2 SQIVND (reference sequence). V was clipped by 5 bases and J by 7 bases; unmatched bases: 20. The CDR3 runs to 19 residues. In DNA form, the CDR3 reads TGTGCCAGTAGTCCCCAGGCCGGGGGGAGCGGGAGGGCCCAGAATGAGCAGTTCTTC. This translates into CASSPQAGGSGRAQNEQFF. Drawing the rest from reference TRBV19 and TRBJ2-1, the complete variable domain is DGGITQSPKYLFRKEGQNVTLSCEQNLNHDAMYWYRQDPGQGLRLIYYSQIVNDFQKGDIAEGYSVSREKKESFPLTVTSAQKNPTAFYLCASSPQAGGSGRAQNEQFFGPGTRLTVL.

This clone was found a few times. CDR3 loop: CASRRDNNSPLHF. CDR3 in DNA: TGTGCCAGCAGACGGGACAACAATTCACCCCTCCACTTT. This chain connects TRBV27 to TRBJ1-6; a weak D match, TRBD1 (6 bases). Trimming removed 6 bases from V and 7 bases from J, with 10 bases in between. This CDR3 is 13 amino acids long. Germline CDR1 and CDR2: MNHEY and SMNVEV (reference sequence).

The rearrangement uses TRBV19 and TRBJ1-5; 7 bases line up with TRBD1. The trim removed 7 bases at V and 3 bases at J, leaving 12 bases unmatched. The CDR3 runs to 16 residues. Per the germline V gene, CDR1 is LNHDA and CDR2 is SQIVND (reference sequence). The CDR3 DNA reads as TGTGCCAGTACTGCTCGGCAGGGGGGAAACAATCAGCCCCAGCATTTT. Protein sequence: CASTARQGGNNQPQHF.

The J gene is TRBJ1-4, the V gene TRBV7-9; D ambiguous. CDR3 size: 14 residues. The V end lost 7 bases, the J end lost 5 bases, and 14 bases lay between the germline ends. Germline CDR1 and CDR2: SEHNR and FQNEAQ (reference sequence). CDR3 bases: TGTGCCAGCACCTCGTTACAGAAAAATGAAAAACTGTTTTTT. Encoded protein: CASTSLQKNEKLFF.

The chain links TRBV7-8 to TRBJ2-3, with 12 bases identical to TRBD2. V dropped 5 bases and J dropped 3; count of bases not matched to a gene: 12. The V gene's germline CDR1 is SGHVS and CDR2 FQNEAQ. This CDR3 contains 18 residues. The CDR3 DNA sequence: TGTGCCAGCAGCCCATTTCGACTAGCGGGAGTGTCTACAGATACGCAGTATTTT. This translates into CASSPFRLAGVSTDTQYF. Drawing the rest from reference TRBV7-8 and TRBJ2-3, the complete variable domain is GAGVSQSPRYKVAKRGQDVALRCDPISGHVSLFWYQQALGQGPEFLTYFQNEAQLDKSGLPSDRFFAERPEGSVSTLKIQRTQQEDSAVYLCASSPFRLAGVSTDTQYFGPGTRLTVL.

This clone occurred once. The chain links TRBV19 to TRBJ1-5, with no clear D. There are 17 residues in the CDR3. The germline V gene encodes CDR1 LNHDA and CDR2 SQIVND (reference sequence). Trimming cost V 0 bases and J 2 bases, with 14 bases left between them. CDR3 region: CASSIDRRRAGNQPQHF. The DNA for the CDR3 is TGTGCCAGTAGTATAGATCGGAGGCGTGCGGGCAATCAGCCCCAGCATTTT.

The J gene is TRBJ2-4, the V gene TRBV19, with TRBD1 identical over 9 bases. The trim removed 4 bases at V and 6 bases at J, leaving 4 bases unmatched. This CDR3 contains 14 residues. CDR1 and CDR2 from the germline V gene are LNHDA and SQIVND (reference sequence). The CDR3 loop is CASSKQGALNIQYF. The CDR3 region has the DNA TGTGCCAGTAGTAAACAGGGGGCTCTAAACATTCAGTACTTC.

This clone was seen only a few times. Here the CDR3 DNA reads TGTGCCAGTAGTATAATAGGACAAGATACGCAGTATTTT. It translates to CASSIIGQDTQYF. V usage is TRBV19 and J usage is TRBJ2-3; D might be TRBD1 (5 bases). CDR1 LNHDA and CDR2 SQIVND come from the germline V gene (reference sequence). CDR3 length: 13 amino acids. Trimming left V 2 bases short and J 5 bases short, with 8 bases between.

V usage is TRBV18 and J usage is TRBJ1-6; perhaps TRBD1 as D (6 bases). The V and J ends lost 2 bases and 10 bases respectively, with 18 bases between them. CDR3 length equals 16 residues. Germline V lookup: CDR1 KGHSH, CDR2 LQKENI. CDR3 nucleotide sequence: TGTGCCAGCTCACCAACACCACAGGGACGGGGATCACCCCTCCACTTT. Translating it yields CASSPTPQGRGSPLHF.

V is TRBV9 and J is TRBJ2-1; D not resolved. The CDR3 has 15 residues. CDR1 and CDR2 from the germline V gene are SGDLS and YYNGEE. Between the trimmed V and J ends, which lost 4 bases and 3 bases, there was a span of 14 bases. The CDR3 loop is CASSSVVGSYNEQFF. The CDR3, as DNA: TGTGCCAGCAGCTCCGTAGTCGGTAGCTACAATGAGCAGTTCTTC.

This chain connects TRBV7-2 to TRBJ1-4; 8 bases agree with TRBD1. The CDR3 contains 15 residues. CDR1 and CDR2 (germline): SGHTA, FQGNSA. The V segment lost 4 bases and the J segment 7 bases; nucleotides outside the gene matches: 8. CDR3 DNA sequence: TGTGCCAGCAGCTGGACAGGGTATGGAGGTGAAAAACTGTTTTTT. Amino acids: CASSWTGYGGEKLFF.

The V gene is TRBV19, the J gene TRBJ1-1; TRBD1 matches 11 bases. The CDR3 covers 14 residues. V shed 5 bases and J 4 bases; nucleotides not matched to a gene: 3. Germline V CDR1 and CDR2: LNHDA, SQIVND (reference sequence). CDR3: CASSSGQGATEAFF. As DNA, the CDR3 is TGTGCCAGTAGTTCCGGACAGGGGGCCACTGAAGCTTTCTTT.

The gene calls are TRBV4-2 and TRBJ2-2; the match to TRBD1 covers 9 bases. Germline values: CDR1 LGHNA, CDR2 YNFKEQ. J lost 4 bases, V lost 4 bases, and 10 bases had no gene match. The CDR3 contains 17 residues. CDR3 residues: CASSLSRLQGATGELFF. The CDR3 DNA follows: TGTGCCAGCAGCCTTTCCAGACTACAGGGGGCCACCGGGGAGCTGTTTTTT.

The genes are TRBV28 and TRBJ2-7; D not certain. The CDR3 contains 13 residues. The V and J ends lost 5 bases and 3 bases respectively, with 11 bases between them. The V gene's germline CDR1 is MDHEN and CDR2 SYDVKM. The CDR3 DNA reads TGTGCCAGCAGTACAGACAAGATCTACGAGCAGTACTTC. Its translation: CASSTDKIYEQYF. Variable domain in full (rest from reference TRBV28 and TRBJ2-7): DVKVTQSSRYLVKRTGEKVFLECVQDMDHENMFWYRQDPGLGLRLIYFSYDVKMKEKGDIPEGYSVSREKKERFSLILESASTNQTSMYLCASSTDKIYEQYFGPGTRLTVT.

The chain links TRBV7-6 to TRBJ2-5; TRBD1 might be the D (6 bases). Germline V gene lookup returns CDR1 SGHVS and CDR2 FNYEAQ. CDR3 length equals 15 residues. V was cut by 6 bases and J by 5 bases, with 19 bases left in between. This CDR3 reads CASRLGGVDWETQYF. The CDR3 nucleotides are TGTGCCAGCAGACTAGGGGGTGTAGATTGGGAGACCCAGTACTTC.

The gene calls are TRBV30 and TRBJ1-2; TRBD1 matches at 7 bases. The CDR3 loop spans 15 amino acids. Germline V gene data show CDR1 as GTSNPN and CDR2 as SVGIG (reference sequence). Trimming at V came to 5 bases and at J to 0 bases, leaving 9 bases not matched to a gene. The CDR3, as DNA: TGTGCCTGGGGATTTGGACAGGTATCTAACTATGGCTACACCTTC. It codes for CAWGFGQVSNYGYTF.

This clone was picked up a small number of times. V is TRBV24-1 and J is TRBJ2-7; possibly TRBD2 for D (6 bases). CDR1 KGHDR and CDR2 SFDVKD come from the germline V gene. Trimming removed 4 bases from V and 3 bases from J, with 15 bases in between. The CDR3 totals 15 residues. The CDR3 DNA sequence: TGTGCCACCAGTGACTCCCTAGCGACGGGCTACGAGCAGTACTTC. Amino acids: CATSDSLATGYEQYF.

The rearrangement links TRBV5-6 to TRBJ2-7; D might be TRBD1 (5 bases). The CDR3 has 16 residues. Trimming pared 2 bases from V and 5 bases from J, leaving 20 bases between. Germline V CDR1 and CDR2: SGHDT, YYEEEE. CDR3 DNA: TGTGCCAGCAGCTTTAAGACCCAGGGTATAGGAGACGAGCAGTACTTC. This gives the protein CASSFKTQGIGDEQYF.